The clone carrying this T cell receptor (beta chain) was seen repeatedly, ten times or more. Time point reported: newly diagnosed GD, antithyroid drugs for less than 3 months. Researchers made the TCR library from RNA that was extracted from PBMCs. Graves' disease diagnosis was established per American Thyroid Association guidelines. The sample comes from a study of regulatory T cells in long-lasting Graves disease. Assembly of TCR beta libraries relied on iRepertoire HTBI primers together with Arm-PCR of CDR3 regions. TCRdb called the multiplex PCR reads again in MiXCR, with one record for every CDR3 protein. The table lists some 500,000 distinct CDR3 sequences, around 15% of them singletons, with more than 20% in the top ten. Germline V lookup: CDR1 SGHTA, CDR2 FQGNSA. The length of the CDR3 is 15 residues. V was shortened by 2 bases and J by 5 bases, with 15 bases between the two germline ends. These same records also appear under a second study, on T cells in Graves' hyperthyroidism and ophthalmopathy. That work contributes: Using the HTBI primer set, a first-round RT-PCR was run on the TCR CDR3.

The clonotype originates from a woman aged 35-65 years with Graves disease. V gene TRBV7-2 combines with J gene TRBJ2-5; D gene uncertain. This specimen consisted of peripheral blood mononuclear cells (PBMCs), obtained at new diagnosis, from a patient treated with antithyroid drugs. For the CDR3, the DNA is TGTGCCAGCAGCTTAAACCCGGAAGTTGTGGAGACCCAGTACTTC. Amino acids: CASSLNPEVVETQYF.